Following are 17 T cell receptor beta chains from one sample sequenced in a study of T-cell reconstitution after alpha-beta-depleted transplantation in children. Molecular barcoding with unique molecular identifiers was used for the TCRbeta library. MiXCR, applied by TCRdb to the PCR reads, yields one record per CDR3 protein. The sample carries about a million distinct CDR3 sequences, 25% to 30% recorded once. Sample: PBMCs, mostly from graft donor cells, taken 360 days after TCRalphabeta/CD19-depleted stem cell transplant. The receptors shown here come from a boy under two years old who had a stem cell transplant for SCID, so the T cells may come from the graft donor.

This clonotype occurred a few times. The chain employs TRBV5-1 and TRBJ2-1, with D uncertain. The CDR3 has 15 residues. Germline CDR1 reads SGHRS; CDR2 reads YFSETQ. Trimming took 0 bases from V and 7 from J, leaving 14 bases between them. This CDR3 reads CASSLDYAPGNEQFF. The CDR3 DNA reads as TGCGCCAGCAGCTTGGACTACGCACCTGGTAATGAGCAGTTCTTC.

This clonotype was observed a few times. This chain uses TRBV7-2 with TRBJ1-2; D may be TRBD1 (5 bases). CDR1 is SGHTA and CDR2 is FQGNSA in the germline V gene. The CDR3 covers 15 residues. V was trimmed by 4 bases and J by 6 bases, leaving 18 bases between them. The CDR3 region has the DNA TGTGCCAGCAGCTCCCGCTCTCGTCGCAGGGATGGCTACACCTTC. This gives the protein CASSSRSRRRDGYTF.

In its sample, this clonotype was seen many times. The V call is TRBV12-3 or TRBV12-4, the J call TRBJ1-5; D gene ambiguous. V dropped 1 base and J dropped 4 bases, with 5 bases sitting between them. CDR3 length: 13 amino acids. CDR3 region: CASSLGVNQPQHF. CDR3 coding DNA: TGTGCCAGCAGTTTAGGGGTAAATCAGCCCCAGCATTTT.

The genes are TRBV27 and TRBJ2-5, with 7 positions matching TRBD1. CDR3 length: 13 amino acids. V shed 6 bases and J 5 bases; nucleotides not matched to a gene: 6. Germline V lookup: CDR1 MNHEY, CDR2 SMNVEV (reference sequence). CDR3 amino acids: CASSGTVGETQYF. The CDR3 coding sequence is TGTGCCAGCAGCGGGACAGTGGGGGAGACCCAGTACTTC.

The V call is TRBV7-6, the J call TRBJ2-4, with D tentatively TRBD1 (6 bases). From germline, CDR1 is SGHVS and CDR2 FNYEAQ. Trimming stripped 8 bases from V and 2 bases from J, with 7 bases between. The CDR3 has 12 residues. The CDR3, as DNA: TGTGCCAGCGGGGACACCAAAAACATTCAGTACTTC. Residues: CASGDTKNIQYF. Using reference TRBV7-6 and TRBJ2-4 for the parts outside the CDR3, the full variable domain is GAGVSQSPRYKVTKRGQDVALRCDPISGHVSLYWYRQALGQGPEFLTYFNYEAQQDKSGLPNDRFSAERPEGSISTLTIQRTEQRDSAMYRCASGDTKNIQYFGAGTRLSVL.

The chain combines TRBV6-1 with TRBJ1-4; 8 positions match TRBD1. The germline V gene encodes CDR1 MNHNS and CDR2 SASEGT. The CDR3 is 14 residues long. Trimming cost V 6 bases and J 7 bases; bases outside gene matches: 7. The CDR3 region is CASRVQGGSEKLFF. The CDR3 nucleotides are TGTGCCAGCAGGGTACAGGGGGGGAGTGAAAAACTGTTTTTT.

The chain links TRBV4-1 to TRBJ1-3; no clear D. The CDR3 consists of 14 residues. V was shortened by 0 bases and J by 4 bases, with 7 bases between the two germline ends. CDR1 MGHRA and CDR2 YSYEKL come from the germline V gene. Here the CDR3 reads CASSQDGVGNTIYF. CDR3 nucleotides: TGCGCCAGCAGCCAAGACGGAGTCGGAAACACCATATATTTT.

This clonotype was detected a few times. The chain combines TRBV6-5 with TRBJ2-3; 9 nucleotides match TRBD2. This CDR3 contains 15 residues. The germline gives CDR1 MNHEY, CDR2 SVGAGI. Trimming took 4 bases from V and 5 from J; bases not matched to a gene: 7. In DNA, the CDR3 is TGTGCCAGCAGTTTCGTAGCGGGGGAAGTAGATACGCAGTATTTT. Encoded protein: CASSFVAGEVDTQYF.

The chain combines TRBV12-3 or TRBV12-4 with TRBJ2-3; a weak D match, TRBD2 (7 bases). This CDR3 is built from 15 residues. Trimming removed 8 bases from V and 2 bases from J, with 17 bases in between. The CDR3 region is CASGRDTGFTDTQYF. The CDR3 DNA reads as TGTGCCAGCGGGAGGGACACCGGATTCACAGATACGCAGTATTTT.

This clonotype showed up just a few times. The genes are TRBV20-1 and TRBJ2-1, with 10 bases aligning to TRBD2. The J segment lost 8 bases and the V segment lost 3 bases, leaving 4 bases of the junction unmatched. Germline-derived CDR1 and CDR2 are DFQATT and SNEGSKA (reference sequence). The CDR3 runs to 13 residues. The CDR3 bases are TGCAGTGCTAGTAGCGGGGGGAGGGATGAGCAGTTCTTC. Protein: CSASSGGRDEQFF.

This clonotype was seen more than once but under ten times. The J gene is TRBJ2-4, the V gene TRBV9, with 8 bases lining up with TRBD2. The CDR3 extends over 15 amino acids. In germline, CDR1 is SGDLS, CDR2 YYNGEE. Trimming cost V 4 bases and J 8 bases; bases outside gene matches: 11. The CDR3 loop reads CASSLKAGAGDIQYF. The CDR3 nucleotides read TGTGCCAGCAGCTTAAAAGCGGGGGCCGGGGACATTCAGTACTTC.

There are a few counts of this clonotype. The chain recombines TRBV20-1 with TRBJ2-7; D is tentatively TRBD1 or TRBD2 (5 bases each). Looked up from germline, CDR1 is DFQATT and CDR2 is SNEGSKA (reference sequence). CDR3 length equals 14 residues. V lost 2 bases and J 2 bases, leaving 13 bases between the germline ends. This CDR3 reads CSARRGRVAYEQYF. For the CDR3, the DNA is TGCAGTGCTAGACGGGGCAGGGTGGCCTACGAGCAGTACTTC.

This clonotype was seen only a few times. This rearrangement joins TRBV7-2 to TRBJ2-4, with D tentatively TRBD2 (5 bases). CDR1 SGHTA and CDR2 FQGNSA come from the germline V gene. This CDR3 contains 15 residues. V was trimmed by 1 base and J by 6 bases, leaving 13 bases between them. CDR3 residues: CASSLDAGGGNIQYF. The CDR3 nucleotides read TGTGCCAGCAGCTTAGACGCAGGAGGCGGAAACATTCAGTACTTC.

This sequence joins TRBV20-1 and TRBJ1-1; weak D call: TRBD1 (5 bases). Trimming took 5 bases from V and 0 from J, leaving 10 bases between them. This CDR3 spans 13 amino acids. Germline CDR1 is DFQATT and CDR2 is SNEGSKA (reference sequence). Written as DNA, the CDR3 is TGCAGTGCTTTGGGACGGTTGAACACTGAAGCTTTCTTT. Amino acid sequence: CSALGRLNTEAFF.

Only a few counts were recorded for this clonotype. The chain is built from TRBV12-3 or TRBV12-4 and TRBJ2-1, with TRBD2 matching over 8 bases. The V gene end was trimmed by 3 bases and the J gene end by 5 bases; junction bases not matched to a gene: 6. The CDR3 totals 15 residues. CDR3 region: CASSLRGVGDNEQFF. In nucleotides, the CDR3 is TGTGCCAGCAGTTTGCGGGGGGTAGGAGACAATGAGCAGTTCTTC.

The V and J genes are TRBV12-3 or TRBV12-4 and TRBJ2-5; D is perhaps TRBD1 (6 bases). The V end was cut by 3 bases, the J end by 4 bases, with 12 bases between. This CDR3 has 14 residues. CDR3 nucleotides: TGTGCCAGCAGTTTCAGGGGAATGGCAGAGACCCAGTACTTC. Residues: CASSFRGMAETQYF.

A few counts support this clonotype. The chain is built from TRBV28 and TRBJ2-7; D not resolved. This CDR3 is built from 14 residues. Germline assignment: CDR1 MDHEN and CDR2 SYDVKM. V was shortened by 1 base and J by 7 bases, with 14 bases between the two germline ends. The CDR3 DNA sequence: TGTGCCAGCAGTTTATTGGGCTCCTCGAGTGAGCAGTACTTC. Amino acid sequence: CASSLLGSSSEQYF.